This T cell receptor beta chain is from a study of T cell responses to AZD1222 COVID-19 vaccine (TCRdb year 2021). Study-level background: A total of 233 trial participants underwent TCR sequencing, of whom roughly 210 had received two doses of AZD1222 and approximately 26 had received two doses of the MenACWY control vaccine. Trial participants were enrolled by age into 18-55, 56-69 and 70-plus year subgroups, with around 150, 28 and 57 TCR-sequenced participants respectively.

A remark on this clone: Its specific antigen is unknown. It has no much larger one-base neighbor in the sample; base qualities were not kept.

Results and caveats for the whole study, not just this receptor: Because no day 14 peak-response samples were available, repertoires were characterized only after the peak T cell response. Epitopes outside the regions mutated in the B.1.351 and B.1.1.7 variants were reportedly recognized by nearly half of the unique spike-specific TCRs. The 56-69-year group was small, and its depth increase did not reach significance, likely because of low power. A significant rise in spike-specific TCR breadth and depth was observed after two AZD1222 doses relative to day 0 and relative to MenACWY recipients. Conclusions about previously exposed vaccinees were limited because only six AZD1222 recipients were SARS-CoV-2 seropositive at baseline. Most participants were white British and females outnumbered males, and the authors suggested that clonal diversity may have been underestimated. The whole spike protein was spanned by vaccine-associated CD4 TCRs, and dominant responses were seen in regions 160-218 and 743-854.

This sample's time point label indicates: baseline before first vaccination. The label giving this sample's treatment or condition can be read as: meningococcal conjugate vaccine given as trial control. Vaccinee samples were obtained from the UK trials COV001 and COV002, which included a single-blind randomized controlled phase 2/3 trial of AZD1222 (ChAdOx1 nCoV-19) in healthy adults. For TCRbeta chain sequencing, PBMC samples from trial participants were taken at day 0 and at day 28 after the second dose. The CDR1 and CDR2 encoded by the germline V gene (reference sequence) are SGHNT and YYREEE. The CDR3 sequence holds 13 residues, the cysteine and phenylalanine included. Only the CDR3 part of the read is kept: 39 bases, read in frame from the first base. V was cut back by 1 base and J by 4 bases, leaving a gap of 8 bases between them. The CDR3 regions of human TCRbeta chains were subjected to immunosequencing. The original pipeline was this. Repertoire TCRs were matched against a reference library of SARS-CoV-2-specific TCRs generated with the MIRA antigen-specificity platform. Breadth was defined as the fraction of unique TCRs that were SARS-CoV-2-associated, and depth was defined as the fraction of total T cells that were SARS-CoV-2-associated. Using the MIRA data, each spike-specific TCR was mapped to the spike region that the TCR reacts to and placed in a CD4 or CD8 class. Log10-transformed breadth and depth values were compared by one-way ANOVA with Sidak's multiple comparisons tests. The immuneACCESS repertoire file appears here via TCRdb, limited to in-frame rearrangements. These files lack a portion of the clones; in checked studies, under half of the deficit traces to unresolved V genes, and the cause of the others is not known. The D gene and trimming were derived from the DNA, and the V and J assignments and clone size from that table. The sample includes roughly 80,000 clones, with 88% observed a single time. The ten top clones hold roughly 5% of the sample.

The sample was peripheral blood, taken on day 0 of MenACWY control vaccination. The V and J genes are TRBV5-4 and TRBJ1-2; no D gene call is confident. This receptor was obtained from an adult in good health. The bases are TGTGCCAGCAGCTTGAAAGGTGTCTATGGCTACACCTTC. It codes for CASSLKGVYGYTF.